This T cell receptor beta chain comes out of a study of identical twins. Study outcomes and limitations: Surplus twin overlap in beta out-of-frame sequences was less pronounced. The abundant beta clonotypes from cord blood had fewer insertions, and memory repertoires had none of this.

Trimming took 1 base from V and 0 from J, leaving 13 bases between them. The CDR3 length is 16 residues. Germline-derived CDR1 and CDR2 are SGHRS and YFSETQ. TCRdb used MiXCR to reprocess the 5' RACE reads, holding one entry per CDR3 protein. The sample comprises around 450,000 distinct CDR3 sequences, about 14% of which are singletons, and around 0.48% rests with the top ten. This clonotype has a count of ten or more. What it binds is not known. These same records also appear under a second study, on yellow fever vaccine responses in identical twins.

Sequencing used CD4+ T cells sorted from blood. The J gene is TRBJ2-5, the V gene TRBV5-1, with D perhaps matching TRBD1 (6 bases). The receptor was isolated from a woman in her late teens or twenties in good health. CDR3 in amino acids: CASSLNGQPYQETQYF. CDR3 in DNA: TGCGCCAGCAGCTTGAACGGACAGCCGTACCAAGAGACCCAGTACTTC.